These 13 T cell receptor beta chains came from one sample sequenced in a study of blood T cell repertoires in COVID-19. Data came from immunoSEQ multiplex PCR; TCRdb stores just in-frame clones and leaves some out. In the table there are 250,000 or so clones, more than 80% of which are singletons. The sample taken for sequencing was peripheral blood. These receptors all come from a young man with COVID-19, enrolled during active disease.

The rearrangement uses TRBV23-1 and TRBJ1-1; no firm D call. TRBV23-1 is classed as an ORF, of uncertain function. This CDR3 has 14 residues. V dropped 0 bases and J dropped 1 base, with 6 bases sitting between them. The DNA for the CDR3 is TGCGCCAGCAGTCAATCAGGGAGGAACACTGAAGCTTTCTTT. Protein sequence: CASSQSGRNTEAFF.

The rearrangement uses TRBV5-1 and TRBJ1-5; the D is unclear. Deletions cut 0 bases from V and 4 bases from J, with 17 bases between. The V gene's germline CDR1 is SGHRS and CDR2 YFSETQ. There are 17 residues in the CDR3. CDR3 sequence reads: CASSLGLAGTSNQPQHF. CDR3 nucleotides: TGCGCCAGCAGCTTGGGTCTAGCAGGCACCAGTAATCAGCCCCAGCATTTT.

This chain joins TRBV19 and TRBJ2-7, with TRBD1 as a possible D gene (5 bases). The CDR3 is made up of 13 amino acids. The V gene lost 3 bases and the J gene lost 5 bases, with 11 bases spanning the gap. CDR1 and CDR2 (germline): LNHDA, SQIVND (reference sequence). The CDR3 loop is CASSMQGRDEQYF. The DNA for the CDR3 is TGTGCCAGTAGTATGCAGGGTCGGGACGAGCAGTACTTC. Looking up the rest from reference TRBV19 and TRBJ2-7 gives the full variable domain: DGGITQSPKYLFRKEGQNVTLSCEQNLNHDAMYWYRQDPGQGLRLIYYSQIVNDFQKGDIAEGYSVSREKKESFPLTVTSAQKNPTAFYLCASSMQGRDEQYFGPGTRLTVT.

V usage is TRBV6-2 or TRBV6-3 and J usage is TRBJ1-5; a possible D gene is TRBD1 (5 bases). CDR1 and CDR2 (germline): MNHEY, SVGEGT. Trimming took 2 bases from V and 3 from J, leaving 14 bases between them. The CDR3 contains 16 residues. DNA for the CDR3: TGTGCCAGCAGTTACGGAGGGGCCCGTCTCAATCAGCCCCAGCATTTT. Translating gives CASSYGGARLNQPQHF.

The chain couples TRBV28 to TRBJ1-5, with D unclear. This CDR3 spans 15 amino acids. CDR1 is MDHEN, CDR2 SYDVKM, per germline. V was pared by 5 bases and J by 2 bases, with 13 bases between. CDR3 nucleotide sequence: TGTGCCAGCAGTGACATAGTGGAAGGCAATCAGCCCCAGCATTTT. It codes for CASSDIVEGNQPQHF.

The V call is TRBV27, the J call TRBJ2-1; TRBD1 matches 8 bases. V lost 3 bases and J lost 6; bases outside the gene matches: 4. The CDR3 contains 14 residues. Germline lookup yields CDR1 MNHEY and CDR2 SMNVEV (reference sequence). In DNA, the CDR3 is TGTGCCAGCAGTTTGACAGGGGCTAGCAATGAGCAGTTCTTC. Amino acid sequence: CASSLTGASNEQFF.

The CDR3 here is CASSQDRGANQPQHF. DNA for the CDR3: TGCGCCAGCAGCCAAGATCGTGGGGCGAATCAGCCCCAGCATTTT. This rearrangement joins TRBV4-1 to TRBJ1-5, with D tentatively TRBD1 (5 bases). The CDR3 contains 15 residues. The V gene's germline CDR1 is MGHRA and CDR2 YSYEKL. V was pared by 0 bases and J by 4 bases, with 10 bases between.

The rearrangement uses TRBV10-2 and TRBJ2-7, with TRBD1 identical over 9 bases. CDR3 size: 16 residues. Looked up from germline, CDR1 is WSHSY and CDR2 is SAAADI. Trimming took 7 bases from V and 3 from J; bases not matched to a gene: 13. The CDR3 reads CASKKTGGKGNYEQYF. The CDR3 nucleotides are TGCGCCAGCAAAAAAACAGGGGGCAAGGGTAACTACGAGCAGTACTTC.

This chain connects TRBV15 to TRBJ2-1; 11 bases match TRBD2. The V gene's germline CDR1 is LNHNV and CDR2 YYDKDF (reference sequence). After removal of 0 bases from V and 3 bases from J, the junction contained 4 bases not matched to a gene. The CDR3 is 17 residues long. Written as DNA, the CDR3 is TGTGCCACCAGCAGAGATCGGGGACTAGCGGTCTACAATGAGCAGTTCTTC. This gives the protein CATSRDRGLAVYNEQFF.

CDR3 nucleotide sequence: TGCGCCAGCAGCCCAGGGGGCCTCGCAGGGGCTGAAGCTTTCTTT. Amino acid sequence: CASSPGGLAGAEAFF. The chain carries TRBV4-3 and TRBJ1-1; 8 bases align to TRBD1. After removal of 4 bases from V and 6 bases from J, the junction contained 10 bases not matched to a gene. Germline CDR1 is LGHNA and CDR2 is YSLEER. This CDR3 region has 15 residues.

In its sample, this clone was seen once. Other nucleotide sequences in the sample specify the same CDR3. V usage is TRBV7-9 and J usage is TRBJ2-7, with D unclear. From germline, CDR1 is SEHNR and CDR2 FQNEAQ (reference sequence). V was shortened by 0 bases and J by 6 bases, with 6 bases between the two germline ends. CDR3 length: 12 amino acids. The DNA for the CDR3 is TGTGCCAGCAGCTTAGCTCTCGGCGAGCAGTACTTC. This gives the protein CASSLALGEQYF.

V usage is TRBV7-2 and J usage is TRBJ1-5, with 7 bases matching TRBD1. In germline, CDR1 is SGHTA, CDR2 FQGNSA. The CDR3 is 14 residues long. The ends lost 7 bases at V and 5 bases at J; junction bases unmatched: 8. CDR3 bases: TGTGCCAGCACACTGGACAGGCTTTATCAGCCCCAGCATTTT. The encoded protein is CASTLDRLYQPQHF.

The rearrangement uses TRBV27 and TRBJ2-7; tentative D call: TRBD2 (5 bases). The CDR3 runs 14 residues. The V gene lost 2 bases and the J gene lost 0 bases, with 8 bases spanning the gap. Germline V gene lookup returns CDR1 MNHEY and CDR2 SMNVEV (reference sequence). CDR3 sequence: CASSLAGVSYEQYF. The CDR3 DNA follows: TGTGCCAGCAGTTTAGCCGGGGTCTCCTACGAGCAGTACTTC.